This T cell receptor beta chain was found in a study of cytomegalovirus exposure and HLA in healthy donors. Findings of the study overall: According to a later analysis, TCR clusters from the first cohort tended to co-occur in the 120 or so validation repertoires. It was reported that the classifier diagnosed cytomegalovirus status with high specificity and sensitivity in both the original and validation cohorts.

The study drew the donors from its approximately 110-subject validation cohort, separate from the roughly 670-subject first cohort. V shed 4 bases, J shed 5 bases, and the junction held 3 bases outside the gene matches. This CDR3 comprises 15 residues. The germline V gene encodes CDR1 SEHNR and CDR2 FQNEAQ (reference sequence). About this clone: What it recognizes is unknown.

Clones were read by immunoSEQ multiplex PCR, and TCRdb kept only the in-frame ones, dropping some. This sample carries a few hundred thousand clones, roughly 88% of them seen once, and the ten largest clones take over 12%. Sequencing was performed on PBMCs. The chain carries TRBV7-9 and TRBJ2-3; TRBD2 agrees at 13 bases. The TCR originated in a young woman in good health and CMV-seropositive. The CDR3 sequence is CASSSLAGGGDTQYF. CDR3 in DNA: TGTGCCAGCAGCTCACTAGCGGGAGGGGGAGATACGCAGTATTTT.